This T cell receptor beta chain comes out of a study of T-cell reconstitution after alpha-beta-depleted transplantation in children. In regard to this clonotype: Its antigen is unidentified.

TCRbeta library construction was performed incorporating unique molecular identifiers. MiXCR, applied by TCRdb to the PCR reads, yields one record per CDR3 protein. The sample holds around 700,000 distinct CDR3 sequences; around 14% are singletons and the top ten take approximately 0.8%. The trim removed 7 bases at V and 5 bases at J, leaving 9 bases unmatched. The CDR3 has 14 amino acids. Study-level results: There were reportedly several hundred expanded graft clones from which alpha-beta T cells came about two months after transplant. By one year post-transplant, T-cell counts and diversity largely arose from T cells that were newly produced.

The receptor comes from a girl aged 2 to 9 with congenital amegakaryocytic thrombocytopenia, due to receive a stem cell transplant. V is TRBV12-3 or TRBV12-4 and J is TRBJ1-2, with TRBD1 matching over 8 bases. The sequenced sample was PBMCs, obtained before TCRalphabeta/CD19-depleted stem cell transplant. This CDR3 reads CASTKTGAGYGYTF. The CDR3 region has the DNA TGTGCCAGCACCAAGACAGGGGCTGGGTATGGCTACACCTTC.